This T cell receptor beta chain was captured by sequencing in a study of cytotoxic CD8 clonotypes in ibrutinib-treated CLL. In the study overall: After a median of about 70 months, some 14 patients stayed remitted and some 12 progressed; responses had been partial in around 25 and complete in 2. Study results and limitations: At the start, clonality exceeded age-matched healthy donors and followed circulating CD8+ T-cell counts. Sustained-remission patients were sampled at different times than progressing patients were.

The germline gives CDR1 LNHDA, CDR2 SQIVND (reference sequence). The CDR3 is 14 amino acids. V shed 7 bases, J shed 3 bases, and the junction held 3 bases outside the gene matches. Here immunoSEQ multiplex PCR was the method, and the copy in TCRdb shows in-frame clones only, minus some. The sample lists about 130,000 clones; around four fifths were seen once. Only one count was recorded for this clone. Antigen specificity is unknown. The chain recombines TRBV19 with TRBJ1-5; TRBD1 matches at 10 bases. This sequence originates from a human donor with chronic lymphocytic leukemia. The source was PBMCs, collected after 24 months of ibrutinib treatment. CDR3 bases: TGTGCCAGTAAAGACAGGGGGCACAATCAGCCCCAGCATTTT. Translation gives CASKDRGHNQPQHF.